Presented here are 29 T cell receptor beta chains from one specimen sequenced in a study of STAT5B mutations in CD4+ large granular lymphocyte leukemia. Using immunoSEQ multiplex PCR, the repertoire was profiled, and TCRdb retains in-frame clones only, with some absent. The profile covers about 31,000 clones, with approximately 74% appearing a single time and around 1% taken by the ten largest. The sequenced sample consisted of CD4+ T cells from blood buffy coats. The receptors stem from a human donor in good health.

The chain recombines TRBV7-8 with TRBJ2-3; 10 bases are a match to TRBD2. The CDR3 runs 14 residues. Trimming took 6 bases from V and 4 from J; bases not matched to a gene: 4. Looked up from germline, CDR1 is SGHVS and CDR2 is FQNEAQ. The CDR3 spells CASRLAGAPDTQYF. CDR3 bases: TGTGCCAGCAGGCTAGCGGGAGCCCCAGATACGCAGTATTTT. Drawing the rest from reference TRBV7-8 and TRBJ2-3, the complete variable domain is GAGVSQSPRYKVAKRGQDVALRCDPISGHVSLFWYQQALGQGPEFLTYFQNEAQLDKSGLPSDRFFAERPEGSVSTLKIQRTQQEDSAVYLCASRLAGAPDTQYFGPGTRLTVL.

This chain joins TRBV7-2 and TRBJ1-4, with 7 bases matching TRBD1. The ends lost 1 base at V and 8 bases at J; junction bases unmatched: 4. The CDR3 has 14 residues. From germline, CDR1 is SGHTA and CDR2 FQGNSA. The CDR3 DNA sequence: TGTGCCAGCAGCTTAGATGCAGGGGGGGAAAAACTGTTTTTT. Protein product: CASSLDAGGEKLFF.

This sequence joins TRBV9 and TRBJ2-1, with 10 bases that match TRBD2. The CDR3 contains 17 residues. CDR1 and CDR2 from the germline V gene are SGDLS and YYNGEE. V was clipped by 0 bases and J by 2 bases; unmatched bases: 5. The CDR3 spells CASSVATLAGAYNEQFF. DNA of the CDR3: TGTGCCAGCAGCGTAGCTACGCTAGCGGGGGCCTACAATGAGCAGTTCTTC.

The chain couples TRBV7-2 to TRBJ2-1, with 11 bases fitting TRBD2. In germline, CDR1 is SGHTA, CDR2 FQGNSA. V lost 3 bases and J lost 6; bases outside the gene matches: 4. This CDR3 has 15 residues. CDR3 amino acids: CASSFTSGSPNEQFF. The CDR3 DNA is TGTGCCAGCAGCTTTACTAGCGGGAGCCCCAATGAGCAGTTCTTC.

This chain uses TRBV7-2 with TRBJ2-1, with D maybe TRBD2 (8 bases). The germline V gene encodes CDR1 SGHTA and CDR2 FQGNSA. Deletions cut 5 bases from V and 0 bases from J, with 20 bases between. This CDR3 spans 18 amino acids. The CDR3 bases are TGTGCCAGCAGCCTCCAGGGGGGCGGGAGGAGCTCCTACAATGAGCAGTTCTTC. Protein product: CASSLQGGGRSSYNEQFF.

The chain recombines TRBV5-1 with TRBJ2-1; D is perhaps TRBD2 (6 bases). The CDR3 consists of 15 residues. The V end was cut by 6 bases, the J end by 0 bases, with 13 bases between. CDR1 is SGHRS and CDR2 is YFSETQ in the germline V gene. The CDR3 reads CASTRLGGSYNEQFF. In DNA, the CDR3 is TGCGCCAGCACTCGACTAGGTGGCTCCTACAATGAGCAGTTCTTC.

The chain combines TRBV6-1 with TRBJ1-2; TRBD1 might be the D (5 bases). The CDR3 consists of 13 residues. In germline, CDR1 is MNHNS, CDR2 SASEGT. V was cut by 1 base and J by 3 bases, with 6 bases left in between. The CDR3: CASSEEGYYGYTF. The CDR3 nucleotides read TGTGCCAGCAGTGAAGAGGGGTACTATGGCTACACCTTC.

This clone was observed once. The chain links TRBV5-1 to TRBJ2-5; 10 bases are a match to TRBD1. Germline V lookup: CDR1 SGHRS, CDR2 YFSETQ. The CDR3 loop spans 16 amino acids. Losses at the gene ends were 0 bases for V and 2 bases for J; bases not matched to a gene: 4. For the CDR3, the DNA is TGCGCCAGCAGCTTGGCCGGGACAGGGGCACAAGAGACCCAGTACTTC. This sequence encodes CASSLAGTGAQETQYF.

The chain couples TRBV7-8 to TRBJ1-1; the D is unclear. Germline V gives CDR1 SGHVS, CDR2 FQNEAQ. The CDR3 extends over 14 amino acids. Deletions cut 2 bases from V and 4 bases from J, with 11 bases between. As DNA, the CDR3 is TGTGCCAGCAGCTTACGGGAGGGTGGCACTGAAGCTTTCTTT. Translation gives CASSLREGGTEAFF.

Comment on this clone: Other DNA sequences in this sample translate to the same CDR3. The rearrangement joins TRBV18 to TRBJ1-1; 8 bases fit TRBD1. CDR1 and CDR2 (germline): KGHSH, LQKENI. The CDR3 spans 14 residues. The V gene end was trimmed by 2 bases and the J gene end by 3 bases; junction bases not matched to a gene: 2. CDR3 sequence: CASSPTGGDTEAFF. In DNA, the CDR3 is TGTGCCAGCTCACCAACAGGGGGGGACACTGAAGCTTTCTTT.

The chain has TRBV4-1 and TRBJ1-2, with a possible D match to TRBD1 (5 bases). With 7 bases removed from V and 5 bases from J, the gap between germline ends came to 20 bases. Germline lookup yields CDR1 MGHRA and CDR2 YSYEKL. This CDR3 region has 15 residues. CDR3 protein: CASTPGLISPYGYTF. CDR3 nucleotides: TGCGCCAGCACCCCGGGACTGATTTCACCTTATGGCTACACCTTC.

The chain links TRBV28 to TRBJ2-2; 9 positions agree with TRBD1. The V gene end was trimmed by 8 bases and the J gene end by 3 bases; junction bases not matched to a gene: 4. The CDR3 has 14 amino acids. Per the germline V gene, CDR1 is MDHEN and CDR2 is SYDVKM. CDR3 bases: TGTGCCAGCCGGAGACAGGGGGACACCGGGGAGCTGTTTTTT. It specifies CASRRQGDTGELFF.

This chain uses TRBV7-8 with TRBJ1-3; the D gene is possibly TRBD1 (5 bases). CDR1 and CDR2 from the germline V gene are SGHVS and FQNEAQ. This CDR3 is built from 16 residues. Trimming removed 2 bases at V and 0 bases at J, with 11 bases between. In nucleotides, the CDR3 is TGTGCCAGCAGCTTAATCGCAGGGAGCTCTGGAAACACCATATATTTT. This translates into CASSLIAGSSGNTIYF.

This clone was observed once. Here the CDR3 reads CAWRDSGRHSYEQYF. DNA for the CDR3: TGTGCCTGGAGGGATAGCGGGAGGCACTCCTACGAGCAGTACTTC. The chain combines TRBV30 with TRBJ2-7; 10 positions agree with TRBD2. Unmatched junction bases numbered 5, after V lost 3 bases and J lost 0 bases. The CDR3 runs 15 residues. Germline CDR1 is GTSNPN and CDR2 is SVGIG (reference sequence).

This chain links TRBV7-9 with TRBJ2-7; D not certain. V was pared by 1 base and J by 5 bases, with 9 bases between. The CDR3 loop spans 13 amino acids. The germline V gene encodes CDR1 SEHNR and CDR2 FQNEAQ (reference sequence). CDR3 sequence (DNA): TGTGCCAGCAGCTTAGATGGTCTGGACGAGCAGTACTTC. This sequence encodes CASSLDGLDEQYF. The full variable domain, its missing parts supplied by reference TRBV7-9 and TRBJ2-7, is DTGVSQNPRHKITKRGQNVTFRCDPISEHNRLYWYRQTLGQGPEFLTYFQNEAQLEKSRLLSDRFSAERPKGSFSTLEIQRTEQGDSAMYLCASSLDGLDEQYFGPGTRLTVT.

The J gene is TRBJ2-5, the V gene TRBV7-9; tentative D call: TRBD1 (6 bases). The CDR3 runs 14 residues. V was pared by 5 bases and J by 7 bases, with 17 bases between. Germline loops: CDR1 SEHNR, CDR2 FQNEAQ (reference sequence). The CDR3 reads CASSPRTESRTQYF. The CDR3 DNA follows: TGTGCCAGCAGCCCAAGGACAGAAAGTAGGACCCAGTACTTC.

V usage is TRBV4-1 and J usage is TRBJ2-3; no clear D. V dropped 1 base and J dropped 2 bases, with 13 bases sitting between them. The CDR3 has 16 residues. The germline V gene has CDR1 MGHRA and CDR2 YSYEKL. The CDR3 loop is CASSQGSLYFTDTQYF. The CDR3 nucleotides are TGCGCCAGCAGCCAAGGTAGCCTATACTTCACAGATACGCAGTATTTT.

This chain joins TRBV7-2 and TRBJ2-2; possibly TRBD2 for D (7 bases). This CDR3 comprises 15 residues. Per the germline V gene, CDR1 is SGHTA and CDR2 is FQGNSA. V lost 1 base and J 5 bases, leaving 11 bases between the germline ends. For the CDR3, the DNA is TGTGCCAGCAGCTTAGTGGGGGGGGCGACCGGGGAGCTGTTTTTT. Amino acid sequence: CASSLVGGATGELFF.

This clone was seen only a few times. The chain combines TRBV2 with TRBJ1-1; D ambiguous. Germline assignment: CDR1 SNHLY and CDR2 FYNNEI. V dropped 4 bases and J dropped 1 base, with 7 bases sitting between them. This CDR3 region has 13 residues. The CDR3 spells CASSVRGNTEAFF. DNA of the CDR3: TGTGCCAGCAGTGTCCGGGGGAACACTGAAGCTTTCTTT.

V and J are TRBV6-5 and TRBJ1-5; 8 bases are a match to TRBD1. V lost 6 bases and J lost 5; bases outside the gene matches: 3. CDR1 is MNHEY and CDR2 is SVGAGI in the germline V gene. The CDR3 totals 13 residues. For the CDR3, the DNA is TGTGCCAGCAGCGGACAGGGCTATCAGCCCCAGCATTTT. It specifies CASSGQGYQPQHF.

The chain couples TRBV11-2 to TRBJ2-1, with TRBD2 identical over 7 bases. CDR1 is SGHAT, CDR2 FQNNGV, per germline. The V and J ends lost 3 bases and 0 bases, in that order; junction bases with no gene match: 2. The CDR3 consists of 15 residues. For the CDR3, the DNA is TGTGCCAGCAGCTTGGGACTAAGCTCCTACAATGAGCAGTTCTTC. Its protein is CASSLGLSSYNEQFF. Filled out from reference TRBV11-2 and TRBJ2-1, the complete variable domain reads EAGVAQSPRYKIIEKRQSVAFWCNPISGHATLYWYQQILGQGPKLLIQFQNNGVVDDSQLPKDRFSAERLKGVDSTLKIQPAKLEDSAVYLCASSLGLSSYNEQFFGPGTRLTVL.

The rearrangement joins TRBV5-4 to TRBJ1-1; no reliable D call. From germline, CDR1 is SGHNT and CDR2 YYREEE (reference sequence). Deletions cut 0 bases from V and 7 bases from J, with 4 bases between. This CDR3 is built from 11 residues. The CDR3 loop reads CASSLDSEAFF. CDR3 nucleotide sequence: TGTGCCAGCAGCTTGGACAGTGAAGCTTTCTTT.

V and J are TRBV12-5 and TRBJ2-1, with D maybe TRBD2 (6 bases). Germline V gene lookup returns CDR1 LGHNT and CDR2 FRNRAP. V lost 1 base and J lost 8, with 21 bases in between. The CDR3 runs 17 residues. CDR3 region: CASGLDLGSPGWDEQFF. The DNA for the CDR3 is TGTGCTAGTGGTTTGGACCTCGGGAGCCCCGGGTGGGATGAGCAGTTCTTC. Complete variable domain (other parts from reference TRBV12-5 and TRBJ2-1): DARVTQTPRHKVTEMGQEVTMRCQPILGHNTVFWYRQTMMQGLELLAYFRNRAPLDDSGMPKDRFSAEMPDATLATLKIQPSEPRDSAVYFCASGLDLGSPGWDEQFFGPGTRLTVL.

The gene calls are TRBV18 and TRBJ1-1; TRBD1 is a possible D gene (5 bases). Germline values: CDR1 KGHSH, CDR2 LQKENI. The CDR3 is made up of 14 amino acids. V was pared by 0 bases and J by 3 bases, with 8 bases between. This chain's CDR3 is CASSPPAGYTEAFF. In DNA form, the CDR3 reads TGTGCCAGCTCACCACCCGCAGGGTACACTGAAGCTTTCTTT.

This rearrangement joins TRBV2 to TRBJ1-5, with D perhaps matching TRBD1 (5 bases). Germline CDR1 is SNHLY and CDR2 is FYNNEI. Between the trimmed V and J ends, which lost 10 bases and 4 bases, there was a span of 17 bases. This CDR3 comprises 14 residues. The chain's CDR3 is CATSPGTPNQPQHF. DNA for the CDR3: TGTGCCACTAGCCCCGGGACGCCGAATCAGCCCCAGCATTTT.

The V gene is TRBV7-9, the J gene TRBJ2-3; 8 nucleotides match TRBD2. This CDR3 is built from 15 residues. V lost 6 bases to trimming and J lost 4 bases; unmatched junction nucleotides: 9. Germline-derived CDR1 and CDR2 are SEHNR and FQNEAQ (reference sequence). The CDR3 loop reads CASSYSGNVADTQYF. In DNA, the CDR3 is TGTGCCAGCAGTTATAGCGGGAATGTAGCAGATACGCAGTATTTT.

The chain uses TRBV6-5 and TRBJ2-5, with D unclear. From germline, CDR1 is MNHEY and CDR2 SVGAGI. The CDR3 is made up of 11 amino acids. Trimming took 6 bases from V and 7 from J, leaving 9 bases between them. This CDR3 is CASSLAGTQYF. The CDR3 coding sequence is TGTGCCAGCAGCTTGGCAGGGACCCAGTACTTC.

V usage is TRBV7-2 and J usage is TRBJ2-5; TRBD2 agrees at 9 bases. The V gene's germline CDR1 is SGHTA and CDR2 FQGNSA. With V trimmed by 0 bases and J by 7 bases, 12 bases remained unmatched. This CDR3 comprises 17 residues. CDR3 sequence reads: CASSLAGRGGPSGTQYF. The DNA for the CDR3 is TGTGCCAGCAGCTTAGCGGGGCGGGGGGGCCCGAGCGGGACCCAGTACTTC.

This sequence joins TRBV10-3 and TRBJ1-4; 7 bases align to TRBD1. V lost 10 bases to trimming and J lost 0 bases; unmatched junction nucleotides: 8. Germline CDR1 and CDR2: ENHRY and SYGVKD. CDR3 length: 15 amino acids. CDR3 bases: TGTGCCACCTGCCGGACAGGCTCAACTAATGAAAAACTGTTTTTT. This gives the protein CATCRTGSTNEKLFF.